Listed below are T cell receptor beta chains from one sample, sequenced in a study of early T cells in non-severe SARS-CoV-2 infection. TCRdb re-analysed the 5' RACE reads in MiXCR, keeping a single row per CDR3 protein. Of around 64,000 distinct CDR3 sequences in the sample, around 11% are singletons; the top ten hold roughly 6%. The material sequenced was whole blood. Receptors were obtained from an adult who was a healthcare worker with PCR-confirmed SARS-CoV-2 infection or an uninfected control (not recorded which). CDR3s include the opening cysteine and the closing phenylalanine or tryptophan. The D gene is left open where the match is weak. The size entry is marked missing in some rows and otherwise reads once, few, many or a size class.

abundance: NA
d_gene: NA
v_gene: TRBV4-3
j_gene: TRBJ2-3
CDR3aa: CASSQDSVSTDTQYF
CDR3nt: TGCGCCAGCAGCCAAGACAGCGTTAGCACAGATACGCAGTATTTT

abundance: NA
d_gene: TRBD1
v_gene: TRBV7-9
j_gene: TRBJ1-4
CDR3aa: CASSLGQGFDEKLFF
CDR3nt: TGTGCCAGCAGCTTAGGACAGGGCTTCGATGAAAAACTGTTTTTT

abundance: many
d_gene: NA
v_gene: TRBV6-2/TRBV6-3
j_gene: TRBJ1-2
CDR3aa: CASRDKDYGYTF
CDR3nt: TGTGCCAGCAGGGACAAGGACTATGGCTACACCTTC

abundance: few
d_gene: TRBD1
v_gene: TRBV5-6
j_gene: TRBJ2-3
CDR3aa: CASSFARDRARDTQYF
CDR3nt: TGTGCCAGCAGCTTCGCTCGGGACAGGGCTAGAGATACGCAGTATTTT

abundance: many
d_gene: NA
v_gene: TRBV7-3
j_gene: TRBJ2-2
CDR3aa: CASSLRGNTGELFF
CDR3nt: TGTGCCAGCAGCTTAAGGGGAAACACCGGGGAGCTGTTTTTT

abundance: NA
d_gene: TRBD1
v_gene: TRBV2
j_gene: TRBJ1-2
CDR3aa: CASSEVGQGNGYTF
CDR3nt: TGTGCCAGCAGTGAAGTAGGACAGGGTAATGGCTACACCTTC

abundance: few
d_gene: NA
v_gene: TRBV6-5
j_gene: TRBJ2-2
CDR3aa: CASSYLSGSSNTGELFF
CDR3nt: TGTGCCAGCAGTTACCTATCAGGATCTTCGAACACCGGGGAGCTGTTTTTT

abundance: few
d_gene: TRBD1
v_gene: TRBV9
j_gene: TRBJ1-2
CDR3aa: CASSDHRGGYGYTF
CDR3nt: TGTGCCAGCAGCGATCACAGGGGCGGCTATGGCTACACCTTC

abundance: NA
d_gene: NA
v_gene: TRBV6-5
j_gene: TRBJ1-1
CDR3aa: CASTSTGLGEAFF
CDR3nt: TGTGCCAGCACCTCGACAGGCTTGGGTGAAGCTTTCTTT

abundance: few
d_gene: NA
v_gene: TRBV19
j_gene: TRBJ2-3
CDR3aa: CASSRWDSTDTQYF
CDR3nt: TGTGCCAGTAGTCGCTGGGACAGCACAGATACGCAGTATTTT

abundance: few
d_gene: NA
v_gene: TRBV5-1
j_gene: TRBJ1-1
CDR3aa: CASGEGGLGTEAFF
CDR3nt: TGCGCCTCCGGGGAGGGGGGGCTAGGCACTGAAGCTTTCTTT

abundance: few
d_gene: TRBD2
v_gene: TRBV7-2
j_gene: TRBJ2-1
CDR3aa: CASGRTGTSGGHRYNEQFF
CDR3nt: TGTGCCAGCGGCCGAACTGGGACTAGCGGGGGCCACAGGTACAATGAGCAGTTCTTC

abundance: NA
d_gene: NA
v_gene: TRBV29-1
j_gene: TRBJ2-1
CDR3aa: CSVENLSGANEQFF
CDR3nt: TGCAGCGTTGAAAACCTCTCGGGGGCCAATGAGCAGTTCTTC

abundance: many
d_gene: TRBD1
v_gene: TRBV20-1
j_gene: TRBJ2-7
CDR3aa: CSVTGQSYEQYF
CDR3nt: TGCAGTGTAACGGGACAGTCCTACGAGCAGTACTTC

abundance: many
d_gene: NA
v_gene: TRBV2
j_gene: TRBJ2-3
CDR3aa: CASSPTRLPTDTQYF
CDR3nt: TGTGCCAGCAGTCCGACTAGGCTCCCCACAGATACGCAGTATTTT

abundance: NA
d_gene: TRBD2
v_gene: TRBV7-9
j_gene: TRBJ2-2
CDR3aa: CASSLERTSGDTGELFF
CDR3nt: TGTGCCAGCAGCTTAGAGCGGACTAGCGGGGACACCGGGGAGCTGTTTTTT

abundance: many
d_gene: TRBD1
v_gene: TRBV7-9
j_gene: TRBJ2-7
CDR3aa: CASSRDSSYEQYF
CDR3nt: TGTGCCAGCAGCCGGGACAGCTCCTACGAGCAGTACTTC

abundance: many
d_gene: TRBD2
v_gene: TRBV24-1
j_gene: TRBJ2-3
CDR3aa: CATSDSGTSGDITDTQYF
CDR3nt: TGTGCCACCAGTGATTCCGGGACTAGCGGCGACATCACAGATACGCAGTATTTT

abundance: few
d_gene: NA
v_gene: TRBV29-1
j_gene: TRBJ2-2
CDR3aa: CSVGTQNTGELFF
CDR3nt: TGCAGCGTCGGGACACAGAACACCGGGGAGCTGTTTTTT

abundance: many
d_gene: TRBD2
v_gene: TRBV27
j_gene: TRBJ2-3
CDR3aa: CASSFKVAGAWGDTQYF
CDR3nt: TGTGCCAGCAGTTTTAAGGTAGCGGGGGCCTGGGGAGATACGCAGTATTTT

abundance: many
d_gene: TRBD2
v_gene: TRBV5-4
j_gene: TRBJ2-3
CDR3aa: CASSFSSGLSTDTQYF
CDR3nt: TGTGCCAGCAGCTTTTCTAGCGGGCTTAGCACAGATACGCAGTATTTT

abundance: many
d_gene: NA
v_gene: TRBV20-1
j_gene: TRBJ2-1
CDR3aa: CSARELGQGDMGLADPYNYNEQFF
CDR3nt: TGCAGTGCTAGAGAACTAGGACAGGGGGATATGGGACTAGCGGATCCCTATAACTACAATGAGCAGTTCTTC

abundance: many
d_gene: NA
v_gene: TRBV13
j_gene: TRBJ2-7
CDR3aa: CASSPGRESSYEQYF
CDR3nt: TGTGCCAGCAGCCCGGGACGGGAGAGCTCCTACGAGCAGTACTTC

abundance: few
d_gene: NA
v_gene: TRBV25-1
j_gene: TRBJ1-5
CDR3aa: CASRGRGNQPQHF
CDR3nt: TGTGCCAGCAGAGGTCGGGGGAATCAGCCCCAGCATTTT

abundance: many
d_gene: NA
v_gene: TRBV12-3/TRBV12-4
j_gene: TRBJ2-2
CDR3aa: CASSLGLNTGELFF
CDR3nt: TGTGCCAGCAGTTTAGGACTGAACACCGGGGAGCTGTTTTTT